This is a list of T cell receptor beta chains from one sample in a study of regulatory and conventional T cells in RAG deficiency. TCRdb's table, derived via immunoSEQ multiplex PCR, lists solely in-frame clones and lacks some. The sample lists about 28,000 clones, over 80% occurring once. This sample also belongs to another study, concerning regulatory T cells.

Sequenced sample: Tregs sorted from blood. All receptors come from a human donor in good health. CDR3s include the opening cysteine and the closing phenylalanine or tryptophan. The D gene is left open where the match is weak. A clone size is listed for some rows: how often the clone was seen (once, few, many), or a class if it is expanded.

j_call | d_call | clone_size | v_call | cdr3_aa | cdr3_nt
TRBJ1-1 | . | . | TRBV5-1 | CASSLGWGTNTEAFF | TGCGCCAGCAGCTTGGGTTGGGGGACGAACACTGAAGCTTTCTTT
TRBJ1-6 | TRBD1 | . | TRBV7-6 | CASSLPPGGSSYNSPLHF | TGTGCCAGCAGCCTTCCCCCAGGGGGCAGCTCCTATAATTCACCCCTCCACTTT
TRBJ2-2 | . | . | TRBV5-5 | CASSLGHTGELFF | TGTGCCAGCAGCTTGGGTCACACCGGGGAGCTGTTTTTT
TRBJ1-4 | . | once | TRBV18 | CASSPFNEKLFF | TGTGCCAGCTCACCGTTTAATGAAAAACTGTTTTTT
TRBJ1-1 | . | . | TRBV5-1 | CASSTTRGNTEAFF | TGCGCCAGCAGCACCACCAGGGGTAACACTGAAGCTTTCTTT
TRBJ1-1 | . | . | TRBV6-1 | CASSTGWGVMAFF | TGTGCCAGCAGTACCGGTTGGGGTGTCATGGCTTTCTTT
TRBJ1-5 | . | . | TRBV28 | CASRAGKWSNQPQHF | TGTGCCAGCCGGGCAGGGAAATGGAGCAATCAGCCCCAGCATTTT
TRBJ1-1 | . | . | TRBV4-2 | CASSQDPHGTEAFF | TGTGCCAGCAGCCAAGACCCCCACGGAACTGAAGCTTTCTTT
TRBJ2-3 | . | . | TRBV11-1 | CASSLWGSKTDTQYF | TGTGCCAGCAGCTTATGGGGTAGTAAGACAGATACGCAGTATTTT
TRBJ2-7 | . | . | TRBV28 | CASSSQLAFRHEQYF | TGTGCCAGCAGTTCTCAATTAGCGTTCAGGCACGAGCAGTACTTC
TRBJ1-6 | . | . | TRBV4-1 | CASSQDQILGQSYVSPLHF | TGCGCCAGCAGCCAAGATCAAATTTTAGGCCAGAGTTACGTTTCACCCCTCCACTTT
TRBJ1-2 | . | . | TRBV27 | CASSPQGGYGYTF | TGTGCCAGCAGCCCACAGGGAGGGTATGGCTACACCTTC
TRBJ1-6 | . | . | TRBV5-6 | CASSRDSWLSYNSPLHF | TGTGCCAGCAGCAGGGACTCTTGGCTCTCCTATAATTCACCCCTCCACTTT
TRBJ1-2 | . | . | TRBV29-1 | CSVDGPGYTF | TGCAGCGTTGACGGGCCTGGCTACACCTTC
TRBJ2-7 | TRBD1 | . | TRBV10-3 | CAISPGQDLSQYF | TGTGCCATCAGTCCGGGACAGGACCTTTCCCAGTACTTC
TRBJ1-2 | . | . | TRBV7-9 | CASSPMSQGYGYTF | TGTGCCAGCAGCCCGATGAGTCAGGGCTATGGCTACACCTTC
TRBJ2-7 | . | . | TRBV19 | CASRRTDTYEQYF | TGTGCCAGTAGAAGGACCGACACCTACGAGCAGTACTTC
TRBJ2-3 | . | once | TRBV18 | CASSPLSSGTDTQYF | TGTGCCAGCTCACCACTCTCTAGCGGCACAGATACGCAGTATTTT
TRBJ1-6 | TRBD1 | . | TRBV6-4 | CASSEKGQGWNSPLHF | TGTGCCAGCAGTGAAAAGGGACAGGGTTGGAATTCACCCCTCCACTTT
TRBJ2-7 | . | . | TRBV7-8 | CASSLAVREYEQYF | TGTGCCAGCAGCTTAGCGGTGAGGGAGTACGAGCAGTACTTC
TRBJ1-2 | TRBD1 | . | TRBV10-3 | CAISGTGVGYTF | TGTGCCATCAGTGGGACAGGGGTTGGCTACACCTTC
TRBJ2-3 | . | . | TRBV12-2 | CASRLGRGGTGVTDTQYF | TGTGCAAGTCGCTTAGGGAGAGGCGGGACAGGGGTGACAGATACGCAGTATTTT
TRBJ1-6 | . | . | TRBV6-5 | CASSRLTELLHF | TGTGCCAGCAGTCGACTCACAGAGTTACTCCACTTT
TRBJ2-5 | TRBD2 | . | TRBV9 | CASSVGAGLAAQETQYF | TGTGCCAGCAGCGTAGGTGCGGGACTAGCGGCCCAAGAGACCCAGTACTTC
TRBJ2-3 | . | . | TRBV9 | CASSVGPITDTQYF | TGTGCCAGCAGCGTAGGTCCCATCACAGATACGCAGTATTTT
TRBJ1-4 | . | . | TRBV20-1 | CSPQIGEKLFF | TGCAGTCCCCAGATCGGAGAAAAACTGTTTTTT
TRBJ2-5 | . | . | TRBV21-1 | CASSRCLGRETQYF | TGTGCCAGCAGCCGATGCCTAGGTCGAGAGACCCAGTACTTC
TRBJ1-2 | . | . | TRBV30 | CAWSVRRGGYTF | TGTGCCTGGAGTGTCCGGCGGGGGGGCTACACCTTC
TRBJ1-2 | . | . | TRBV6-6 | CASRRQDLNGYTF | TGTGCCAGCAGACGACAGGATTTAAATGGCTACACCTTC
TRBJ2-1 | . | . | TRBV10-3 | CAISLLEASSYNEQFF | TGTGCCATCAGTCTTTTGGAGGCCAGCTCCTACAATGAGCAGTTCTTC
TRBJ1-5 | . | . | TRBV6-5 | CASKKAPGNQPQHF | TGTGCCAGCAAAAAGGCCCCAGGCAATCAGCCCCAGCATTTT
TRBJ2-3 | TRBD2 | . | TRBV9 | CASSVDGAGTSADTQYF | TGTGCCAGCAGCGTAGACGGGGCGGGGACTAGCGCAGATACGCAGTATTTT
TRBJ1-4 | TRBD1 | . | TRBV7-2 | CASSSSGTGRATNEKLFF | TGTGCCAGCAGCTCGTCCGGGACAGGGCGTGCAACTAATGAAAAACTGTTTTTT
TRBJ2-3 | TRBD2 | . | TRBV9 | CASSAETSVGTDTQYF | TGTGCCAGCAGCGCCGAGACTAGCGTCGGCACAGATACGCAGTATTTT
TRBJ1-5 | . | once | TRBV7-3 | CASSLNPFRHWGSAENQPQHF | TGTGCCAGCAGCTTAAACCCCTTTCGACACTGGGGATCAGCGGAAAATCAGCCCCAGCATTTT
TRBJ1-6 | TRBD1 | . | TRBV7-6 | CASSWGQGVNSPLHF | TGTGCCAGCAGCTGGGGACAGGGAGTTAATTCACCCCTCCACTTT
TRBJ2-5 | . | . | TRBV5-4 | CASSSGTYQETQYF | TGTGCCAGCAGCTCCGGGACGTACCAAGAGACCCAGTACTTC
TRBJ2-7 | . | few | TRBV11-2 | CASSPLGGRAYEQYF | TGTGCCAGCAGCCCTCTGGGGGGCCGCGCCTACGAGCAGTACTTC
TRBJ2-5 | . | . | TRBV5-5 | CASSPEETQYF | TGTGCCAGCAGCCCCGAAGAGACCCAGTACTTC
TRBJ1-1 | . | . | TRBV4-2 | CASSRSGGADTEAFF | TGTGCCAGCAGCCGCTCTGGGGGGGCGGACACTGAAGCTTTCTTT
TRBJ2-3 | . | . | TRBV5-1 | CASREGFTDTQYF | TGCGCCAGCAGGGAGGGCTTCACAGATACGCAGTATTTT
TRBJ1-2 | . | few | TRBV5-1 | CASSSQGQGYGYTF | TGCGCCAGCAGCTCACAGGGACAAGGGTATGGCTACACCTTC
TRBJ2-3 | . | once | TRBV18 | CASSPLDARGIGADTQYF | TGTGCCAGCTCACCACTGGATGCAAGGGGTATAGGGGCAGATACGCAGTATTTT
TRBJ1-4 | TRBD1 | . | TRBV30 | CAWGRGLNEKLFF | TGTGCCTGGGGTAGGGGGCTAAATGAAAAACTGTTTTTT
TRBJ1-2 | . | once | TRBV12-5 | CASGFVATSPGGYTF | TGTGCTAGTGGTTTCGTCGCGACCTCTCCGGGTGGCTACACCTTC
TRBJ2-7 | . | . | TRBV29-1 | CSVVLAHEQYF | TGCAGCGTTGTACTAGCCCACGAGCAGTACTTC
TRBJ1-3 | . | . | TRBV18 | CASSPPVGKSGNTIYF | TGTGCCAGCTCACCACCGGTGGGAAAATCTGGAAACACCATATATTTT
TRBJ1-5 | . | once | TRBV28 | CASSGAGGVGQPQHF | TGTGCCAGCAGTGGGGCCGGGGGAGTCGGTCAGCCCCAGCATTTT
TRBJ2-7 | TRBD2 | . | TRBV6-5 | CASSRTSGGSYEQYF | TGTGCCAGCAGTAGGACTAGCGGGGGGTCATACGAGCAGTACTTC
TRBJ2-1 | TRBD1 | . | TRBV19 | CASSPDRGRGNEQFF | TGTGCCAGTAGTCCGGACAGGGGGCGAGGGAATGAGCAGTTCTTC
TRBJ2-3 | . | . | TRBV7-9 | CASSLGVDTQYF | TGTGCCAGCAGCTTAGGGGTAGATACGCAGTATTTT
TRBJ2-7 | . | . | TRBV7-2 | CASSETGVYEQYF | TGTGCCAGCAGCGAAACAGGTGTATACGAGCAGTACTTC
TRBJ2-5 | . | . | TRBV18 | CASSPPGAVFQETQYF | TGTGCCAGCTCACCGCCCGGCGCCGTATTCCAAGAGACCCAGTACTTC
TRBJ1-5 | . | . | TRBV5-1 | CASSLDPGGNQPQHF | TGCGCCAGCAGCTTGGACCCGGGCGGCAATCAGCCCCAGCATTTT
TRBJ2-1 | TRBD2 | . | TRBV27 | CASSLDGGNYNEQFF | TGTGCCAGCAGTTTAGACGGGGGGAACTACAATGAGCAGTTCTTC
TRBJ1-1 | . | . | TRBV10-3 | CAISGHRLNTEAFF | TGTGCCATCAGTGGGCACAGGCTCAACACTGAAGCTTTCTTT
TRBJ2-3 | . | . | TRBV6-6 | CASRSALAGGTQYF | TGTGCCAGCAGAAGTGCCCTAGCAGGTGGTACGCAGTATTTT
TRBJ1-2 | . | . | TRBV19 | CASNFRDGYTF | TGTGCCAGTAATTTCAGGGATGGCTACACCTTC
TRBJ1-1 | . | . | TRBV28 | CASSLGDTEAFF | TGTGCCAGCTCCCTGGGGGACACTGAAGCTTTCTTT